Shown below are 18 T cell receptor beta chains from a single sample sequenced in a study of T cell responses to AZD1222 COVID-19 vaccine. The protocol was immunoSEQ multiplex PCR, while the TCRdb copy is restricted to in-frame clones and leaves out a portion. The table has some 180,000 clones, approximately 88% seen once. Here the sequenced sample was peripheral blood, taken 28 days after the second AZD1222 dose. Every receptor here comes from an adult who received the AZD1222 COVID-19 vaccine.

The chain recombines TRBV5-4 with TRBJ1-5; maybe TRBD1 (5 bases). Germline V CDR1 and CDR2: SGHNT, YYREEE (reference sequence). The CDR3 covers 14 residues. The V gene lost 0 bases and the J gene lost 5 bases, with 9 bases spanning the gap. As DNA, the CDR3 is TGTGCCAGCAGCTTGGGCGTGGGGGATCAGCCCCAGCATTTT. Its protein product is CASSLGVGDQPQHF.

The genes are TRBV11-2 and TRBJ2-2; no firm D call. CDR1 SGHAT and CDR2 FQNNGV come from the germline V gene. This CDR3 region has 14 residues. The V and J ends lost 3 bases and 0 bases respectively, with 5 bases between them. The CDR3 DNA follows: TGTGCCAGCAGCTTCGGGCCGAACACCGGGGAGCTGTTTTTT. The encoded protein is CASSFGPNTGELFF.

V is TRBV3-1 (or the pseudogene TRBV3-2) and J is TRBJ1-1; TRBD1 matches at 8 bases. This CDR3 is built from 16 residues. Germline V gene sequence: CDR1 LGHDT, CDR2 YNNKEL (reference sequence). Trimming removed 5 bases from V and 1 base from J; junction bases left unmatched: 9. The CDR3, as DNA: TGTGCCAGCAGCTATACCCCCGGGACAGGGAACACTGAAGCTTTCTTT. Translated: CASSYTPGTGNTEAFF.

The rearrangement uses TRBV7-6 and TRBJ1-2, with D perhaps matching TRBD1 (6 bases). CDR1 and CDR2 from the germline V gene are SGHVS and FNYEAQ. The CDR3 is 16 residues long. V was cut by 5 bases and J by 8 bases, with 24 bases left in between. The CDR3 sequence: CASSRPATGRDEGYTF. The CDR3 nucleotides are TGTGCCAGCAGCCGTCCGGCCACAGGGCGGGATGAAGGCTACACCTTC.

The genes are TRBV5-5 and TRBJ1-5; 9 bases are a match to TRBD1. J lost 4 bases, V lost 2 bases, and 13 bases had no gene match. The CDR3 has 18 residues. Germline V lookup: CDR1 SGHKS, CDR2 YYEKEE (reference sequence). In DNA form, the CDR3 reads TGTGCCAGCAGCTTCCGGGACAGGGAAAAGTTTCGGAATCAGCCCCAGCATTTT. Amino acids: CASSFRDREKFRNQPQHF.

CDR3 amino acids: CSVVGRQRLSSYNEQFF. CDR3 DNA sequence: TGCAGCGTTGTGGGTAGGCAGCGGTTAAGCTCCTACAATGAGCAGTTCTTC. The V call is TRBV29-1, the J call TRBJ2-1; maybe TRBD2 (5 bases). With 4 bases removed from V and 0 bases from J, the gap between germline ends came to 19 bases. Germline values: CDR1 SQVTM, CDR2 ANQGSEA. CDR3 size: 17 residues.

This chain uses TRBV12-5 with TRBJ1-5, with 9 bases fitting TRBD1. Germline V CDR1 and CDR2: LGHNT, FRNRAP. This CDR3 contains 18 residues. V shed 0 bases, J shed 0 bases, and the junction held 6 bases outside the gene matches. CDR3 sequence reads: CASGLVTGGLYSNQPQHF. CDR3 in DNA: TGTGCTAGTGGTTTGGTCACAGGGGGCCTGTATAGCAATCAGCCCCAGCATTTT.

This chain links TRBV6-1 with TRBJ2-7; D is possibly TRBD2 (6 bases). The V end was cut by 0 bases, the J end by 5 bases, with 14 bases between. The length of the CDR3 is 15 residues. CDR1 and CDR2 from the germline V gene are MNHNS and SASEGT. This CDR3 reads CASSEASGGFNEQYF. In nucleotides, the CDR3 is TGTGCCAGCAGTGAAGCTAGTGGGGGGTTCAACGAGCAGTACTTC.

DNA of the CDR3: TGTGCCATCAACAAACCGGGACAGGGTATCTATGGCTACACCTTC. It yields the protein CAINKPGQGIYGYTF. The chain is built from TRBV10-3 and TRBJ1-2, with 9 bases aligning to TRBD1. The CDR3 runs 15 residues. Per germline, CDR1 ENHRY and CDR2 SYGVKD. J was trimmed by 4 bases and V by 7 bases; bases with no gene match: 10.

This sequence joins TRBV7-8 and TRBJ1-2; the D is unclear. The CDR3 contains 14 residues. Germline V gene data show CDR1 as SGHVS and CDR2 as FQNEAQ. V shed 0 bases and J shed 0 bases, with 5 bases lying between them. CDR3 protein: CASSLAAPNYGYTF. Written as DNA, the CDR3 is TGTGCCAGCAGCTTAGCCGCTCCTAACTATGGCTACACCTTC. The full variable domain, with the rest looked up from reference TRBV7-8 and TRBJ1-2, is GAGVSQSPRYKVAKRGQDVALRCDPISGHVSLFWYQQALGQGPEFLTYFQNEAQLDKSGLPSDRFFAERPEGSVSTLKIQRTQQEDSAVYLCASSLAAPNYGYTFGSGTRLTVV.

The J gene is TRBJ2-3, the V gene TRBV2; D is uncertain. Germline V gives CDR1 SNHLY, CDR2 FYNNEI. V lost 4 bases to trimming and J lost 2 bases, with 16 bases between them. CDR3 length: 16 amino acids. As DNA, the CDR3 is TGTGCCAGCAGTGCTGGGCTGAATATAAACACAGATACGCAGTATTTT. Translating gives CASSAGLNINTDTQYF.

The chain recombines TRBV9 with TRBJ1-4; D gene ambiguous. CDR1 and CDR2 (germline): SGDLS, YYNGEE. Trimming took 4 bases from V and 5 from J, leaving 15 bases between them. The length of the CDR3 is 15 residues. The CDR3 protein is CASSTAIGRNEKLFF. CDR3 in DNA: TGTGCCAGCAGCACCGCGATAGGGCGAAATGAAAAACTGTTTTTT.

The rearrangement uses TRBV4-1 and TRBJ1-5; no reliable D call. V was trimmed by 0 bases and J by 0 bases, leaving 6 bases between them. The CDR3 covers 15 residues. CDR1 and CDR2 from the germline V gene are MGHRA and YSYEKL. The CDR3 spells CASSQDKTSNQPQHF. CDR3 DNA sequence: TGCGCCAGCAGCCAAGATAAGACTAGCAATCAGCCCCAGCATTTT.

This chain joins TRBV5-5 and TRBJ1-2; possibly TRBD1 for D (5 bases). This CDR3 is 15 amino acids long. CDR1 SGHKS and CDR2 YYEKEE come from the germline V gene (reference sequence). Between the trimmed V and J ends, which lost 4 bases and 5 bases, there was a span of 18 bases. The CDR3 coding sequence is TGTGCCAGCAGCAAGGGACCGCGTATTGGATATGGCTACACCTTC. This translates into CASSKGPRIGYGYTF.

The chain joins TRBV6-5 to TRBJ1-6; possibly TRBD1 for D (6 bases). The CDR3 covers 14 residues. The V gene lost 6 bases and the J gene lost 7 bases, with 13 bases spanning the gap. Per germline, CDR1 MNHEY and CDR2 SVGAGI. CDR3: CASRVTGFNSPLHF. CDR3 coding DNA: TGTGCCAGCAGGGTTACAGGGTTCAATTCACCCCTCCACTTT.

The V and J genes are TRBV4-2 and TRBJ1-2, with no clear D. The CDR3 length is 14 residues. Germline-derived CDR1 and CDR2 are LGHNA and YNFKEQ. V was pared by 0 bases and J by 4 bases, with 9 bases between. The CDR3 is CASSQEGLRYGYTF. As DNA, the CDR3 is TGTGCCAGCAGCCAAGAGGGCCTCCGCTATGGCTACACCTTC.

The chain has TRBV5-6 and TRBJ2-1; 9 bases align to TRBD1. This CDR3 is 16 amino acids long. Trimming took 4 bases from V and 9 from J; bases not matched to a gene: 14. Germline assignment: CDR1 SGHDT and CDR2 YYEEEE. CDR3 in DNA: TGTGCCAGCAGCCTGGGACAGGGTGTCCTTAAGCCTGAGCAGTTCTTC. Translating it yields CASSLGQGVLKPEQFF.

The chain has TRBV6-5 and TRBJ1-1, with D maybe TRBD1 (6 bases). V lost 7 bases and J lost 6, with 15 bases in between. The germline V gene encodes CDR1 MNHEY and CDR2 SVGAGI. CDR3 size: 13 residues. CDR3 bases: TGTGCCAGCATTAAACAGGGAAGGGCTGAAGCTTTCTTT. It yields the protein CASIKQGRAEAFF.